What follows is one T cell receptor (beta chain) and its context. Its target is not known. The source of the sample is a study of PD-1 blockade in classical Hodgkin lymphoma. The study, taken as a whole, reports: Complete responders started with a diversity level that resembled newly diagnosed patients at baseline. Patients who began taking nivolumab under 1 year after ASCT were left out.

Only in-frame clones appear in the TCRdb table, and some are missing; sequencing was by immunoSEQ multiplex PCR. The sample contains 50,000 or so clones, about 89% of which appear only once. The time point here: cycle 4 day 1 (C4D1), after 6 weeks of nivolumab. Every patient was affected by relapse after autologous stem cell transplantation, while exposure to brentuximab vedotin was not uniform. Germline CDR1 and CDR2: MNHNY and SVGAGI (reference sequence). This CDR3 has 16 residues. V shed 5 bases and J 2 bases; nucleotides not matched to a gene: 9. The rearrangement links TRBV6-6 to TRBJ2-7; 10 nucleotides agree with TRBD2. The sequence came from a human donor with classical Hodgkin lymphoma. The input for sequencing was peripheral blood mononuclear cells (PBMCs), taken before the fourth cycle of nivolumab. For the CDR3, the DNA is TGTGCCAGCAGTCACCCTACTAGCGGGACAGCCTACGAGCAGTACTTC. Translated: CASSHPTSGTAYEQYF.